The rows below give T cell receptor beta chains drawn from one sample of a study of cytomegalovirus exposure and HLA in healthy donors. Assay used: immunoSEQ multiplex PCR; TCRdb lists only in-frame clones, some missing. The repertoire consists of about 78,000 clones, with 55% to 75% occurring once and the leading ten covering about 5.7%. The sequenced sample was PBMCs. The receptor source for this set is a man younger than 45 in good health and CMV-seropositive. Both conserved end residues are part of each CDR3. A D gene is named only where the DNA matches it firmly. Where a row states a size, it is once, few, many or the class of an expanded clone; other rows omit it.

V	J	size	D	DNA	CDR3
TRBV5-4	TRBJ1-4	NA	TRBD1	TGTGCCAGCAGCTTAAAAGTCTTCGGGATGACAGGGAACAATGAAAAACTGTTTTTT	CASSLKVFGMTGNNEKLFF
TRBV7-3	TRBJ2-1	NA	NA	TGTGCCAGCAGCTTGATGACTGCAAGCTCCTACAATGAGCAGTTCTTC	CASSLMTASSYNEQFF
TRBV2	TRBJ1-2	NA	TRBD1	TGTGCCAGCAGTGAAGCGCTAATGGGTCTGGGACAGGGGGCCGGTGGCTACACCTTC	CASSEALMGLGQGAGGYTF
TRBV2	TRBJ1-2	NA	TRBD1	TGTGCCAGCAGCCAAGGGACAGATGGCTACACCTTC	CASSQGTDGYTF
TRBV4-2	TRBJ1-5	NA	TRBD1	TGTGCCAGCAGCCAGGACAAATCAGGGGGTCAGCCCCAGCATTTT	CASSQDKSGGQPQHF
TRBV4-1	TRBJ2-2	NA	TRBD2	TGCGCCAGCAGCCTAGCGGGAGAGGACACCGGGGAGCTGTTTTTT	CASSLAGEDTGELFF
TRBV11-2	TRBJ1-5	NA	TRBD1	TGTGCCAGCAGCTTAGATGGGACAGGGGGCTTTCGGCCCCAGCATTTT	CASSLDGTGGFRPQHF
TRBV5-4	TRBJ2-3	NA	TRBD1	TGTGCCAGCAGCCTAAGGACAGGGGAAACAGATACGCAGTATTTT	CASSLRTGETDTQYF
TRBV6-5	TRBJ2-1	few	NA	TGTGCCAGCAGTTACTCGCGCGCCAATGAGCAGTTCTTC	CASSYSRANEQFF
TRBV7-9	TRBJ1-4	NA	TRBD1	TGTGCCAGCAGCAGGGACAGTGAAAAACTGTTTTTT	CASSRDSEKLFF
TRBV19	TRBJ2-5	NA	NA	TGTGCCAGTAGTATTTCCCCCGGGTTCCAAGAGACCCAGTACTTC	CASSISPGFQETQYF
TRBV2	TRBJ2-1	NA	NA	TGTGCCAGCAGCATGGATAGACTGGGGAGAGTGTTCTTC	CASSMDRLGRVFF
TRBV28	TRBJ1-1	few	TRBD1	TGTGCCAGCAGAGTCGGACAGGGGGAGTTCTCTGAAGCTTTCTTT	CASRVGQGEFSEAFF
TRBV12-5	TRBJ2-3	NA	TRBD2	TGTGCTAGTGGTTTCAACGACTGGGGGGGATCCACAGATACGCAGTATTTT	CASGFNDWGGSTDTQYF
TRBV10-3	TRBJ2-7	NA	TRBD2	TGTGCCATCGGGCTAGCGGGAGATATCGAGCAGTACTTC	CAIGLAGDIEQYF
TRBV6-1	TRBJ2-2	NA	NA	TGTGCCAGCAGTGAAGGAGTGGCCGGGGAGCTGTTTTTT	CASSEGVAGELFF
TRBV5-1	TRBJ2-3	NA	TRBD2	TGCGCCAGCAGCTTGGGAGCGGGAGGGCCAGATACGCAGTATTTT	CASSLGAGGPDTQYF
TRBV11-2	TRBJ1-4	NA	NA	TGTGCCAGCAGCCCCTCCCGGACAGTATTAAATGAAAAACTGTTTTTT	CASSPSRTVLNEKLFF
TRBV5-6	TRBJ2-7	once	TRBD2	TGTGCCAGCAGCTTGGGCGGGAGTCCCTACGAGCAGTACTTC	CASSLGGSPYEQYF
TRBV27	TRBJ1-2	NA	TRBD1	TGTGCCAGCAGGCGAACCGACAGGGAGGATGGCTACACCTTC	CASRRTDREDGYTF
TRBV5-1	TRBJ2-2	NA	TRBD1	TGCGCCAGCAGCATGGGACAGTCCACCGGGGAGCTGTTTTTT	CASSMGQSTGELFF
TRBV7-2	TRBJ1-5	NA	NA	TGTGCCAGCAGCTTAGTGGGGCATCAGCCCCAGCATTTT	CASSLVGHQPQHF
TRBV6-1	TRBJ2-2	NA	TRBD1	TGTGCCAGCAGACGGACAGGGCCCCCCGGGGAGCTGTTTTTT	CASRRTGPPGELFF
TRBV6-5	TRBJ2-7	once	NA	TGTGCCAGCAGTCCATGGCCGGTGGGGGCCGAGCAGTACTTC	CASSPWPVGAEQYF
TRBV28	TRBJ1-2	NA	TRBD1	TGTGCCAGCAGTATTTCGGAGGGGGCAAGCGGTGGCTACACCTTC	CASSISEGASGGYTF
TRBV7-7	TRBJ2-5	NA	TRBD1	TGTGCTAGCAGCGTGACAGGGTTAGAGACCCAGTACTTC	CASSVTGLETQYF
TRBV19	TRBJ1-2	NA	NA	TGTGCCAGTAGCCGACAGGCCTTGAACTATGGCTACACCTTC	CASSRQALNYGYTF
TRBV7-2	TRBJ1-2	NA	NA	TGTGCCAGCAGCTTAGACGTGACAGCCAGTTTAGCTAACTATGGCTACACCTTC	CASSLDVTASLANYGYTF
TRBV5-1	TRBJ2-2	NA	NA	TGCGCCAGCAGCGCGGGGCCGGCGGGGGAGCTGTTTTTT	CASSAGPAGELFF
TRBV19	TRBJ1-3	NA	TRBD1	TGTGCCAGTAGCCGACAGGGGACTGGAAACACCATATATTTT	CASSRQGTGNTIYF
TRBV11-3	TRBJ1-5	NA	TRBD1	TGTGCCAGCAGCTTAGCCCCAAGGGACAGGGGAGGCATTAGCAATCAGCCCCAGCATTTT	CASSLAPRDRGGISNQPQHF
TRBV7-7	TRBJ2-3	NA	TRBD2	TGTGCTAGCAGCCCGGGACTAGCGGGAGGTGCGCAGTATTTT	CASSPGLAGGAQYF
TRBV27	TRBJ2-1	NA	TRBD2	TGTGCCAGCAGTTTCGCCCCTAGCGGGGGTGAGCAGTTCTTC	CASSFAPSGGEQFF
TRBV28	TRBJ1-1	NA	NA	TGTGCCAGCAGTTTCTCGGGATCCCCCCGGGGGAACACTGAAGCTTTCTTT	CASSFSGSPRGNTEAFF
TRBV19	TRBJ1-1	NA	TRBD1	TGTGCCAGTATCCGCGGGACAGGGGGGAACACTGAAGCTTTCTTT	CASIRGTGGNTEAFF
TRBV10-3	TRBJ2-1	NA	TRBD2	TGTGCCACAAAGGGGATAGCGGGCGATCGGGTCGATGAGCAGTTCTTC	CATKGIAGDRVDEQFF
TRBV28	TRBJ1-3	NA	TRBD1	TGTGCCAGCACTCTACCTCGGGGACAGGGTTACACCATATATTTT	CASTLPRGQGYTIYF
TRBV7-9	TRBJ2-7	NA	NA	TGTGCCAGCAGCTTAGATCCGTACGAGCAGTACTTC	CASSLDPYEQYF
TRBV15	TRBJ1-2	NA	NA	TGTGCCACCAGCAGAAATAGTAACTATGGCTACACCTTC	CATSRNSNYGYTF
TRBV19	TRBJ2-5	NA	NA	TGTGCCAGTAGTATATCCGGCCGAAGGGAGCAGTACTTC	CASSISGRREQYF
TRBV4-3	TRBJ2-1	NA	TRBD2	TGCGCCAGCTCACGGGAGGGCTCCTACAATGAGCAGTTCTTC	CASSREGSYNEQFF
TRBV6-5	TRBJ2-7	NA	NA	TGTGCCAGCAGGGATACAGGGCTTTCCTACGAGCAGTACTTC	CASRDTGLSYEQYF
TRBV4-2	TRBJ1-3	NA	NA	TGTGCCAGCAGCCAACCAGGGTCCTCTGGAAACACCATATATTTT	CASSQPGSSGNTIYF
TRBV5-6	TRBJ2-5	NA	NA	TGTGCCAGCAGCTTGTATCGGCGGGCAGAGCAAGAGACCCAGTACTTC	CASSLYRRAEQETQYF
TRBV19	TRBJ1-4	NA	TRBD1	TGTGCCAGTGCCGGACAGGGTTTTAATGAAAAACTGTTTTTT	CASAGQGFNEKLFF
TRBV20-1	TRBJ1-2	NA	NA	TGCGGGTCGGGGTCGAATGGCTACACCTTC	CGSGSNGYTF
TRBV5-1	TRBJ1-2	NA	TRBD1	TGCGCCAGCAGCTCGGGACAGGGAGTCTATGGCTACACCTTC	CASSSGQGVYGYTF
TRBV6-6	TRBJ1-2	NA	NA	TGTGCCAGCAGTTACGGCAGTCTAGATAACTATGGCTACACCTTC	CASSYGSLDNYGYTF
TRBV5-1	TRBJ2-3	NA	NA	TGCGCCAGCAGCTCCTCGGACGGACACATCGGTACGCAGTATTTT	CASSSSDGHIGTQYF
TRBV10-3	TRBJ2-5	NA	NA	TGTGCCATCAGTGAAGGGGGTGGGGAGACCCAGTACTTC	CAISEGGGETQYF
TRBV27	TRBJ2-7	NA	NA	TGTGCCAGCAGTTTAGGGGCCGGCGAACGGGACGAGCAGTACTTC	CASSLGAGERDEQYF
TRBV11-2	TRBJ2-2	NA	TRBD2	TGTGCCAGCCGCTGGGGACTAGCGGGAAACACCGGGGAGCTGTTTTTT	CASRWGLAGNTGELFF
TRBV19	TRBJ2-1	once	TRBD2	TGTGCCAGTGCATGGGCGGGAGGCCCCTACAATGAGCAGTTCTTC	CASAWAGGPYNEQFF
TRBV6-5	TRBJ1-2	NA	TRBD1	TGTGCCAGCAGCCGGACAGGGGACTATGGCTACACCTTC	CASSRTGDYGYTF
TRBV5-5	TRBJ2-3	NA	NA	TGTGCCAGCAGCTTAGAAACGGGGAGAGATACGCAGTATTTT	CASSLETGRDTQYF
TRBV9	TRBJ1-1	NA	NA	TGTGCCAGCAGCGTAGACGGGAGGAACACTGAAGCTTTCTTT	CASSVDGRNTEAFF
TRBV27	TRBJ2-2	NA	NA	TGTGCCAGCACAGGAACGAACACCGGGGAGCTGTTTTTT	CASTGTNTGELFF
TRBV5-6	TRBJ2-3	NA	NA	TGTGCCAGCAGCTTCTCGGGTGTGACAGATACGCAGTATTTT	CASSFSGVTDTQYF
TRBV20-1	TRBJ2-7	NA	TRBD2	TGCAGCGGGCGGGGGGCGTACGAGCAGTACTTC	CSGRGAYEQYF
TRBV15	TRBJ2-2	NA	NA	TGTGCCACCAGCAGAGATATACGGGGGGCTAACACCGGGGAGCTGTTTTTT	CATSRDIRGANTGELFF